The rows below give T cell receptor beta chains drawn from one sample of a study of cytomegalovirus exposure and HLA in healthy donors. Clones were read by immunoSEQ multiplex PCR, and TCRdb kept only the in-frame ones, dropping some. Here the sample spans approximately 150,000 clones, 80% to 90% being singletons. Sequencing was performed on PBMCs. Every receptor here comes from a man aged 30 to 45 in good health and CMV-seropositive. Each CDR3 is given with its conserved first and last residue. A D gene is named only where the DNA matches it firmly. Size is omitted from some rows. Given values are once, few, many or a class for expanded clones.

- | - | TRBJ1-5 | TRBV5-4 | CASSLPDQPQHF | TGTGCCAGCAGCTTGCCCGATCAGCCCCAGCATTTT
once | TRBD1 | TRBJ1-5 | TRBV19 | CAADRGLFQPQHF | TGTGCCGCAGACAGGGGGCTTTTTCAGCCCCAGCATTTT
once | - | TRBJ1-2 | TRBV5-6 | CASSSAIGGGYGYTF | TGTGCCAGCAGCTCGGCGATTGGGGGCGGCTATGGCTACACCTTC
few | - | TRBJ2-7 | TRBV7-9 | CASSFSYEQYF | TGTGCCAGCAGCTTTAGCTACGAGCAGTACTTC
- | - | TRBJ1-1 | TRBV20-1 | CSARDLAPRF | TGCAGTGCTAGAGACCTGGCCCCCCGTTTT
- | TRBD2 | TRBJ2-1 | TRBV5-4 | CASSSPRGSGVSYNEQFF | TGTGCCAGCAGCTCACCCCGGGGTAGCGGGGTCTCCTACAATGAGCAGTTCTTC
- | - | TRBJ1-4 | TRBV18 | CASSPSAGRNEKLFF | TGTGCCAGCTCACCTTCCGCAGGGCGGAATGAAAAACTGTTTTTT
few | TRBD1 | TRBJ2-4 | TRBV2 | CASRFNRDSKNIQYF | TGTGCCAGCAGATTTAACCGGGACAGCAAAAACATTCAGTACTTC
- | - | TRBJ1-3 | TRBV9 | CASSSHLGEGTGNTIYF | TGTGCCAGCAGCTCGCACTTAGGGGAAGGGACTGGAAACACCATATATTTT
few | - | TRBJ1-5 | TRBV30 | CAWSNSGNQPQHF | TGTGCCTGGAGTAATTCGGGGAATCAGCCCCAGCATTTT